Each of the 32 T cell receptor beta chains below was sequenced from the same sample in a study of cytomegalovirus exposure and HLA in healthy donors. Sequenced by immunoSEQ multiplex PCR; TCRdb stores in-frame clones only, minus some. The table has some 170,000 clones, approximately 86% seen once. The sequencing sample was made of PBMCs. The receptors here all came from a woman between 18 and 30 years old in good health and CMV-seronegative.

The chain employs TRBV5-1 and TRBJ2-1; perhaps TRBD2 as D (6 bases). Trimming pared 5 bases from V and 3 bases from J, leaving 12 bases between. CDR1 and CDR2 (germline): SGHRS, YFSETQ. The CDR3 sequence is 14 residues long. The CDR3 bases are TGCGCCAGCAGTTCTGGACTAAGCTACAATGAGCAGTTCTTC. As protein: CASSSGLSYNEQFF.

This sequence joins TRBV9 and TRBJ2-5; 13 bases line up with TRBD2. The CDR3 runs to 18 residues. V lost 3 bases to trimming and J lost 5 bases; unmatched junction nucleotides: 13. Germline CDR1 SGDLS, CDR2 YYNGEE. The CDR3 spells CASSGVTGLAGEEETQYF. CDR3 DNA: TGTGCCAGCAGCGGGGTCACCGGACTAGCGGGAGAAGAGGAGACCCAGTACTTC.

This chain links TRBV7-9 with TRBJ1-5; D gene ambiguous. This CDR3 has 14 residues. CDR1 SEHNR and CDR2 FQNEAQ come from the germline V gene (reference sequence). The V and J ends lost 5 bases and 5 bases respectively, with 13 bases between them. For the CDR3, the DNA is TGTGCCAGCAGCCTAGGAGGTAGAGATCAGCCCCAGCATTTT. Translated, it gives CASSLGGRDQPQHF.

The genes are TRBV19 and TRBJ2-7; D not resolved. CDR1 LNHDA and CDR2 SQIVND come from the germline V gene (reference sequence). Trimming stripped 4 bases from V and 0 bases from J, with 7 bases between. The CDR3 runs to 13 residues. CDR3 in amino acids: CASSSMSSYEQYF. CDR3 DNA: TGTGCCAGTAGTAGCATGAGCTCCTACGAGCAGTACTTC. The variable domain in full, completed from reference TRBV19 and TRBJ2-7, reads DGGITQSPKYLFRKEGQNVTLSCEQNLNHDAMYWYRQDPGQGLRLIYYSQIVNDFQKGDIAEGYSVSREKKESFPLTVTSAQKNPTAFYLCASSSMSSYEQYFGPGTRLTVT.

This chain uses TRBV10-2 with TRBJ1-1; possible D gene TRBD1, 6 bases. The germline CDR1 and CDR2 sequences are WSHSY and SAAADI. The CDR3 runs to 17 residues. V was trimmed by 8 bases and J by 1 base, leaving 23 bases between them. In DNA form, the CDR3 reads TGCGCCAGCGTAATGGGCGGGGGGGCGAATTGGAACACTGAAGCTTTCTTT. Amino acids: CASVMGGGANWNTEAFF.

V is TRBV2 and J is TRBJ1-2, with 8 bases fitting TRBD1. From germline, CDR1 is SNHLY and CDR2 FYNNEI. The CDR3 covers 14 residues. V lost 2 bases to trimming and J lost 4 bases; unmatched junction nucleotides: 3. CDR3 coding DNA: TGTGCCAGCAGTGAAAACAGGGGGGCCTATGGCTACACCTTC. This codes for CASSENRGAYGYTF. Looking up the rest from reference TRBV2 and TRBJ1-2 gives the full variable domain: EPEVTQTPSHQVTQMGQEVILRCVPISNHLYFYWYRQILGQKVEFLVSFYNNEISEKSEIFDDQFSVERPDGSNFTLKIRSTKLEDSAMYFCASSENRGAYGYTFGSGTRLTVV.

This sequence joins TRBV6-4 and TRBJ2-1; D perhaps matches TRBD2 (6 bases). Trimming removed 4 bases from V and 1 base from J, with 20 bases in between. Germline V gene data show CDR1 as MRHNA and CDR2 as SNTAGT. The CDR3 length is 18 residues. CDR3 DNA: TGTGCCAGCAGTGGGGGGGTGGAAGACGAAATGTCCTACAATGAGCAGTTCTTC. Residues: CASSGGVEDEMSYNEQFF.

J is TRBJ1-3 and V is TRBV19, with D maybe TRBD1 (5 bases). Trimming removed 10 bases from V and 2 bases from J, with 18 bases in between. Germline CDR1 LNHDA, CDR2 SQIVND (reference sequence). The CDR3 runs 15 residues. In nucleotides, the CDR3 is TGTGCCACCAATCGGTGGGGGGAGCCTGGAAACACCATATATTTT. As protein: CATNRWGEPGNTIYF.

CDR3 residues: CASSLGGQSTDTQYF. The CDR3 nucleotides read TGTGCCAGCAGCTTAGGGGGACAGAGCACAGATACGCAGTATTTT. The chain is built from TRBV11-2 and TRBJ2-3, with 7 bases aligning to TRBD1. The junction had 1 base not matched to a gene; V was cut back by 1 base and J by 0 bases. CDR1 SGHAT and CDR2 FQNNGV come from the germline V gene. The length of the CDR3 is 15 residues.

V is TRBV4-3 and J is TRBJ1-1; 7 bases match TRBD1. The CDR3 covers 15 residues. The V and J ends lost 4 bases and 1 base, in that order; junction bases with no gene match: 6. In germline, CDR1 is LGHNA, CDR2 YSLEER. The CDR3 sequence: CASSPYRQGNTEAFF. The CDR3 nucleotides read TGCGCCAGCAGCCCCTATCGACAGGGGAACACTGAAGCTTTCTTT.

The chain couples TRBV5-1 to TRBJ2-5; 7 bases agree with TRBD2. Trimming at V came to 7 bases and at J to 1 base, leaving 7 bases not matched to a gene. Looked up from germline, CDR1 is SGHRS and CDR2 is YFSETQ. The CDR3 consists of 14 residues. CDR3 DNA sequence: TGCGCCAGCGCGGGGAGGGCCCCCCAAGAGACCCAGTACTTC. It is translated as CASAGRAPQETQYF.

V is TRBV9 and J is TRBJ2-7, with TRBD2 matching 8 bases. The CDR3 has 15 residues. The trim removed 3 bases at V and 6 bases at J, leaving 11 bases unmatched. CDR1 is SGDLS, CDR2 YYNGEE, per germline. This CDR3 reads CASSGGAGEWSEQYF. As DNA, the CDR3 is TGTGCCAGCAGCGGGGGAGCGGGAGAATGGAGCGAGCAGTACTTC.

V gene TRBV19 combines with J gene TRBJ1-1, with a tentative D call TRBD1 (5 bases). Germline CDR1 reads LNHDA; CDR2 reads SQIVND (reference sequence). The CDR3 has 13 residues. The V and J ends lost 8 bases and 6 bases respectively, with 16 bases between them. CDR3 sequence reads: CASGVRGIPEAFF. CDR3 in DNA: TGTGCCAGTGGCGTTAGGGGTATCCCTGAAGCTTTCTTT.

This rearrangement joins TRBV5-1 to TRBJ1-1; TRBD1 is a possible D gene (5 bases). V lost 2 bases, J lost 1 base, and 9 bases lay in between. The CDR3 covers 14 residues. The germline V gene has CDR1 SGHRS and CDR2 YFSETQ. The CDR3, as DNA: TGCGCCAGCAGCTTAAGGGGCGCGAACACTGAAGCTTTCTTT. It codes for CASSLRGANTEAFF.

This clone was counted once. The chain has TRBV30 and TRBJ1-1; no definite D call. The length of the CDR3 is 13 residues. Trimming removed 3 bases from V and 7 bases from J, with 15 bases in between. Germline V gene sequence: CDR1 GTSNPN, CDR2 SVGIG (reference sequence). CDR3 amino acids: CAWSGGRGLEAFF. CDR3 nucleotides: TGTGCCTGGAGCGGTGGGAGAGGCCTTGAAGCTTTCTTT.

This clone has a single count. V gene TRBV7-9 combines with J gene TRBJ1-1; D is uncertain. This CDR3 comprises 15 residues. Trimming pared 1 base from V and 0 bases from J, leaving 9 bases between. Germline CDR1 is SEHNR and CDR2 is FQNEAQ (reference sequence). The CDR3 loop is CASSLVGLMNTEAFF. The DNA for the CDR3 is TGTGCCAGCAGCTTAGTCGGACTGATGAACACTGAAGCTTTCTTT.

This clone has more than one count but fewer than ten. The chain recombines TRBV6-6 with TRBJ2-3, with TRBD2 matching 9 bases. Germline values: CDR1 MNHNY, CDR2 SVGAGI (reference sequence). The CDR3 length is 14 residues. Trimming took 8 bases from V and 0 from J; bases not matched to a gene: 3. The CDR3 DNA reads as TGTGCCAGCGAACTAGCGGGTAGCACAGATACGCAGTATTTT. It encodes CASELAGSTDTQYF.

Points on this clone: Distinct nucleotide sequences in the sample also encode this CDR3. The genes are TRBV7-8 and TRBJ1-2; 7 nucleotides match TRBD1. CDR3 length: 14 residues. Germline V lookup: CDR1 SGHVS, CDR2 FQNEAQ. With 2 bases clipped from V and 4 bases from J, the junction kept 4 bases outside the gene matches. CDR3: CASSLSRDSYGYTF. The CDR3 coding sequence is TGTGCCAGCAGCTTAAGCCGGGACAGCTATGGCTACACCTTC.

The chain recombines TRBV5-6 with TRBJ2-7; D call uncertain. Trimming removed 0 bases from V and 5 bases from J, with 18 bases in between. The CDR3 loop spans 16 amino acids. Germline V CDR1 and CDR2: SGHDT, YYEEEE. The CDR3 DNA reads TGTGCCAGCAGCTTGGTCCAGGTCCGAGCTTGGGACGAGCAGTACTTC. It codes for CASSLVQVRAWDEQYF.

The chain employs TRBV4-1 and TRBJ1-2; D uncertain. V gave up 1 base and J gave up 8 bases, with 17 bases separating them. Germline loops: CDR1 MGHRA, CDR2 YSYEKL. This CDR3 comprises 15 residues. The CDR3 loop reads CASSQGPRTGDGYTF. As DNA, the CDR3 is TGCGCCAGCAGCCAAGGACCGAGGACTGGAGACGGCTACACCTTC.

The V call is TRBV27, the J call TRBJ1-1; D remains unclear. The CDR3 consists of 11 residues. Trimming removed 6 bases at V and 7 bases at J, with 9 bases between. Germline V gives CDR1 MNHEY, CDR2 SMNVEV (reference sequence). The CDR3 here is CASSSGFEAFF. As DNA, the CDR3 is TGTGCCAGCAGCTCAGGCTTTGAAGCTTTCTTT.

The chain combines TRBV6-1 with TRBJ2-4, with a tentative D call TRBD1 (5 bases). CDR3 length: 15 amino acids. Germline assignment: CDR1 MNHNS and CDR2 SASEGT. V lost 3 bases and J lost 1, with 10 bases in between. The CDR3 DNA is TGTGCCAGCAGTGACAGGGAAAGGGCCAAAAACATTCAGTACTTC. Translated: CASSDRERAKNIQYF.

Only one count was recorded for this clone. The CDR3 DNA reads TGCGCCAGCAGTGACTCCAGGGTGCGGCTCTCTGGAAACACCATATATTTT. Amino acids: CASSDSRVRLSGNTIYF. This sequence joins TRBV10-2 and TRBJ1-3, with D maybe TRBD1 (5 bases). Trimming removed 3 bases at V and 0 bases at J, with 15 bases between. The CDR3 has 17 residues. From germline, CDR1 is WSHSY and CDR2 SAAADI.

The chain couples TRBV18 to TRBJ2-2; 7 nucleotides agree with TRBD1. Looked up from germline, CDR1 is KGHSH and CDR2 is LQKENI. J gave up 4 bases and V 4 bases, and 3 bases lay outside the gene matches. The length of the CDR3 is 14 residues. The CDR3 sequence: CASSRDSSTGELFF. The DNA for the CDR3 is TGTGCCAGCTCACGGGACAGCTCCACCGGGGAGCTGTTTTTT.

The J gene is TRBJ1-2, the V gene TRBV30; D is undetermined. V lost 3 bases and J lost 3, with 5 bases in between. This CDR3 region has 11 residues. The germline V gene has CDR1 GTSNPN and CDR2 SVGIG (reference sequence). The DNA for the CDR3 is TGTGCCTGGAGCCGGGACTATGGCTACACCTTC. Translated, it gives CAWSRDYGYTF.

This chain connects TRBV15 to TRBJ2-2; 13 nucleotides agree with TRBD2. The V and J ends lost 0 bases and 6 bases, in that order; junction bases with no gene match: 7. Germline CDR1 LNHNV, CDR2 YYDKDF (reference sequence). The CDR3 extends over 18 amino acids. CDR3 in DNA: TGTGCCACCAGCAGAGACTCACTAGCGGGAGGGAATGCCGGGGAGCTGTTTTTT. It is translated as CATSRDSLAGGNAGELFF. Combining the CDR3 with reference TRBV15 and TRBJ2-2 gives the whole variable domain DAMVIQNPRYQVTQFGKPVTLSCSQTLNHNVMYWYQQKSSQAPKLLFHYYDKDFNNEADTPDNFQSRRPNTSFCFLDIRSPGLGDTAMYLCATSRDSLAGGNAGELFFGEGSRLTVL.

Written as DNA, the CDR3 is TGTGCCACCAGCTCCCGGGGGCAGGGACAGGGGAAACTGTTTTTT. Amino acid sequence: CATSSRGQGQGKLFF. The chain combines TRBV15 with TRBJ1-4; 10 bases align to TRBD1. This CDR3 has 15 amino acids. Trimming cost V 5 bases and J 11 bases; bases outside gene matches: 11. Germline V gene data show CDR1 as LNHNV and CDR2 as YYDKDF (reference sequence).

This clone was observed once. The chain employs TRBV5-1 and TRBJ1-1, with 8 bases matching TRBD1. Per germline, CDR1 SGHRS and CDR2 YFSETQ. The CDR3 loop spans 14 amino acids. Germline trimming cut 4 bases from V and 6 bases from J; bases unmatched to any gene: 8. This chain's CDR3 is CASSVKPGGPEAFF. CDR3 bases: TGCGCCAGCAGCGTCAAACCAGGGGGCCCTGAAGCTTTCTTT.

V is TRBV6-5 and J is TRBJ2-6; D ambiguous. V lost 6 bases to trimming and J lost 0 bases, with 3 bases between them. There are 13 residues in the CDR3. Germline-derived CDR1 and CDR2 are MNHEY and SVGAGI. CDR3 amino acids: CASSVSGANVLTF. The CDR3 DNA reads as TGTGCCAGCAGCGTCTCTGGGGCCAACGTCCTGACTTTC.

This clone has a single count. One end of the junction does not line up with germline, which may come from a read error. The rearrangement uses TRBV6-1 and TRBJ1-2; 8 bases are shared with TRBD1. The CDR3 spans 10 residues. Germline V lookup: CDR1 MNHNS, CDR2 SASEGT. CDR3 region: CASRGTGLDF. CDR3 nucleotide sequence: TGTGCCAGCAGGGGGACAGGTCTCGACTTC.

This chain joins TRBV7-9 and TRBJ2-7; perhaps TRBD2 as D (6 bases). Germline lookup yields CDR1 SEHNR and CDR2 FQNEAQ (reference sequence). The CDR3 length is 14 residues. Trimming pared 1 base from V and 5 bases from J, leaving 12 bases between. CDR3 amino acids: CASSLEGRQNEQYF. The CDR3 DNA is TGTGCCAGCAGCTTAGAGGGGAGGCAGAACGAGCAGTACTTC.

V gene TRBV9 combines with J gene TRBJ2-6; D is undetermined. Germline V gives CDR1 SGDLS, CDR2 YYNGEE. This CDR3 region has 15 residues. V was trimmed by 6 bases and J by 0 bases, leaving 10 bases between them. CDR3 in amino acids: CASKMGLSGANVLTF. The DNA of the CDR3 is TGTGCCAGCAAGATGGGCCTCTCTGGGGCCAACGTCCTGACTTTC.